A single sample is the source of the 19 T cell receptor beta chains below, sequenced in a study of CD8+CD57+ T cells in acquired aplastic anemia. Before being chosen for sequencing, patients had shown CD8+CD57+ cell expansion by flow cytometry. TCR beta VDJ and CDR3 were profiled, and genomic DNA was the template. TCRdb used MiXCR to reprocess the reads, holding one entry per CDR3 protein. Among roughly 290,000 distinct CDR3 sequences listed, about 50% were seen once. The sample consisted of sorted CD4+, CD8+, or CD8+CD57+ T cells (not recorded which) from PBMCs. The receptors here all came from a human donor with aplastic anemia.

This clonotype has ten or more counts. CDR3 coding DNA: TGCGCCAGCAGCTTGGCGCCTTTAGAGACCCAGTACTTC. This encodes CASSLAPLETQYF. The chain carries TRBV5-1 and TRBJ2-5, with D unclear. Deletions cut 0 bases from V and 4 bases from J, with 7 bases between. CDR1 is SGHRS and CDR2 is YFSETQ in the germline V gene. The CDR3 is 13 residues long. Full variable domain (outside the CDR3, taken from reference TRBV5-1 and TRBJ2-5): KAGVTQTPRYLIKTRGQQVTLSCSPISGHRSVSWYQQTPGQGLQFLFEYFSETQRNKGNFPGRFSGRQFSNSRSEMNVSTLELGDSALYLCASSLAPLETQYFGPGTRLLVL.

The sample holds many counts of this clonotype. V usage is TRBV19 and J usage is TRBJ1-1; D uncertain. The CDR3 contains 16 residues. V was cut by 4 bases and J by 3 bases, with 18 bases left in between. Germline-derived CDR1 and CDR2 are LNHDA and SQIVND (reference sequence). Here the CDR3 DNA reads TGTGCCAGTAGTACCCATGCGACACTGGGTTACACTGAAGCTTTCTTT. As protein: CASSTHATLGYTEAFF.

The V and J genes are TRBV7-2 and TRBJ2-6; D ambiguous. Germline CDR1 and CDR2: SGHTA and FQGNSA. CDR3 size: 15 residues. Trimming took off 2 bases at V and 1 base at J, with 6 bases between the two ends. The CDR3 DNA is TGTGCCAGCAGCTTAAAACAGTCTGGGGCCAACGTCCTGACTTTC. Translation gives CASSLKQSGANVLTF.

This clonotype was picked up a small number of times. The CDR3: CASSLGALQETQYF. The DNA for the CDR3 is TGTGCCAGCAGTTTAGGGGCCCTACAAGAGACCCAGTACTTC. The gene calls are TRBV12-3 or TRBV12-4 and TRBJ2-5; D is unresolved. The CDR3 is 14 amino acids. The V end was cut by 1 base, the J end by 2 bases, with 8 bases between.

This clonotype showed up many times. The chain couples TRBV7-9 to TRBJ1-5; the D gene is possibly TRBD1 (6 bases). The length of the CDR3 is 15 residues. CDR1 is SEHNR, CDR2 FQNEAQ, per germline (reference sequence). V was pared by 4 bases and J by 0 bases, with 10 bases between. CDR3 in amino acids: CASSSTGYSNQPQHF. The CDR3, as DNA: TGTGCCAGCAGCTCCACAGGGTATAGCAATCAGCCCCAGCATTTT.

This clonotype was counted a few times. The chain combines TRBV7-2 with TRBJ2-1; a weak D match, TRBD2 (7 bases). The germline V gene encodes CDR1 SGHTA and CDR2 FQGNSA. The V gene lost 1 base and the J gene lost 5 bases, with 18 bases spanning the gap. The CDR3 covers 17 residues. This CDR3 reads CASSLGGRGPANNEQFF. CDR3 nucleotide sequence: TGTGCCAGCAGCTTAGGGGGGCGGGGGCCGGCTAACAATGAGCAGTTCTTC.

A word on this clonotype: As the CDR3 is not closed by the conserved phenylalanine or tryptophan, this likely results from a read error. The chain carries TRBV6-5 and TRBJ2-5, with 11 bases matching TRBD2. Losses at the gene ends were 6 bases for V and 3 bases for J; bases not matched to a gene: 6. Germline CDR1 is MNHEY and CDR2 is SVGAGI. The length of the CDR3 is 15 residues. The CDR3 sequence: CASSATLAGEETQYL. CDR3 nucleotide sequence: TGTGCCAGCAGCGCGACACTAGCGGGGGAAGAGACCCAGTACCTC.

In this sample, this clonotype turned up many times. This chain uses TRBV3-1 with TRBJ1-1; D is ambiguous. V lost 1 base, J lost 0 bases, and 9 bases lay in between. The CDR3 totals 15 residues. Looked up from germline, CDR1 is LGHDT and CDR2 is YNNKEL (reference sequence). The CDR3 sequence: CASSQAKVMNTEAFF. The CDR3 coding sequence is TGTGCCAGCAGCCAAGCAAAGGTAATGAACACTGAAGCTTTCTTT. Looking up the rest from reference TRBV3-1 and TRBJ1-1 gives the full variable domain: DTAVSQTPKYLVTQMGNDKSIKCEQNLGHDTMYWYKQDSKKFLKIMFSYNNKELIINETVPNRFSPKSPDKAHLNLHINSLELGDSAVYFCASSQAKVMNTEAFFGQGTRLTVV.

This clonotype was recorded at least ten times. The chain employs TRBV9 and TRBJ2-5; 7 nucleotides match TRBD2. J lost 2 bases, V lost 2 bases, and 6 bases had no gene match. The V gene's germline CDR1 is SGDLS and CDR2 YYNGEE. CDR3 size: 15 residues. The CDR3 coding sequence is TGTGCCAGCAGCGTCGGGACTACTGATCAAGAGACCCAGTACTTC. Its translation: CASSVGTTDQETQYF.

The chain employs TRBV24-1 and TRBJ2-5; 9 nucleotides agree with TRBD1. Trimming took 4 bases from V and 2 from J; bases not matched to a gene: 13. CDR3 size: 18 residues. The germline CDR1 and CDR2 sequences are KGHDR and SFDVKD. The CDR3 DNA reads TGTGCCACCAGTGACGTGGGCGGGACAGGGATGTTACAAGAGACCCAGTACTTC. This encodes CATSDVGGTGMLQETQYF.

This clonotype was seen a handful of times. The gene calls are TRBV2 and TRBJ2-2; a possible D gene is TRBD1 (5 bases). The V gene lost 6 bases and the J gene lost 6 bases, with 14 bases spanning the gap. This CDR3 is 14 amino acids long. CDR1 is SNHLY and CDR2 is FYNNEI in the germline V gene. CDR3 in DNA: TGTGCCAGCAGGATAGTCAGACAGTCCGGGGAGCTGTTTTTT. Amino acids: CASRIVRQSGELFF.

This clonotype was counted a single time. This rearrangement joins TRBV7-2 to TRBJ2-5; 7 nucleotides match TRBD1. The ends lost 5 bases at V and 4 bases at J; junction bases unmatched: 10. CDR3 length: 15 amino acids. Germline CDR1 SGHTA, CDR2 FQGNSA. The CDR3 DNA reads TGTGCCAGCAGCCCCGGGACAGCCTCCCGAGAGACCCAGTACTTC. It translates to CASSPGTASRETQYF. The full variable domain, with the rest looked up from reference TRBV7-2 and TRBJ2-5, is GAGVSQSPSNKVTEKGKDVELRCDPISGHTALYWYRQSLGQGLEFLIYFQGNSAPDKSGLPSDRFSAERTGGSVSTLTIQRTQQEDSAVYLCASSPGTASRETQYFGPGTRLLVL.

The V call is TRBV20-1, the J call TRBJ2-1; D is undetermined. V was clipped by 6 bases and J by 5 bases, with 17 bases between them. The germline V gene has CDR1 DFQATT and CDR2 SNEGSKA (reference sequence). CDR3 size: 14 residues. For the CDR3, the DNA is TGCAGTGCCAAAGCTCCGCAGAGTAACAATGAGCAGTTCTTC. This encodes CSAKAPQSNNEQFF.

This CDR3 reads CSDTGQGAMETQYF. CDR3 sequence (DNA): TGCAGCGATACTGGACAGGGTGCGATGGAGACCCAGTACTTC. V and J are TRBV29-1 and TRBJ2-5; 8 bases are shared with TRBD1. Germline CDR1 and CDR2: SQVTM and ANQGSEA. The trim removed 7 bases at V and 5 bases at J, leaving 12 bases unmatched. The CDR3 runs 14 residues.

In this sample, this clonotype turned up once. The chain uses TRBV10-3 and TRBJ2-7; the D call may be TRBD1 or TRBD2 (5 bases each). CDR1 and CDR2 (germline): ENHRY, SYGVKD. This CDR3 region has 15 residues. Between the trimmed V and J ends, which lost 1 base and 0 bases, there was a span of 10 bases. The CDR3 loop is CAISELTGPSYEQYF. CDR3 in DNA: TGTGCCATCAGTGAGTTGACGGGGCCCTCCTACGAGCAGTACTTC.

This clonotype has ten or more counts. The genes are TRBV5-8 and TRBJ2-7; 9 positions match TRBD1. The germline CDR1 and CDR2 sequences are SGHTS and YDEGEE. V gave up 4 bases and J gave up 6 bases; unmatched junction bases: 20. The CDR3 extends over 18 amino acids. CDR3 bases: TGTGCCAGCAGCCCTAAGCTTGGTGGTTGGACAGGGGCCACCGAGCAGTACTTC. This gives the protein CASSPKLGGWTGATEQYF. Together with reference TRBV5-8 and TRBJ2-7, the CDR3 gives the full variable domain: EAGVTQSPTHLIKTRGQQATLRCSPISGHTSVYWYQQALGLGLQFLLWYDEGEERNRGNFPPRFSGRQFPNYSSELNVNALELEDSALYLCASSPKLGGWTGATEQYFGPGTRLTVT.

The rearrangement joins TRBV14 to TRBJ1-1, with D hard to call. V was clipped by 4 bases and J by 3 bases, with 9 bases between them. This CDR3 has 13 amino acids. Germline CDR1 and CDR2: SGHDN and FVKESK. The CDR3 spells CASSPASYTEAFF. DNA for the CDR3: TGTGCCAGCAGCCCCGCTAGTTACACTGAAGCTTTCTTT.

The chain recombines TRBV10-3 with TRBJ1-1; D is possibly TRBD1 (5 bases). The CDR3 spans 13 residues. Trimming took off 4 bases at V and 5 bases at J, with 11 bases between the two ends. CDR1 is ENHRY and CDR2 is SYGVKD in the germline V gene. The CDR3 protein is CAISGAGRTEAFF. In nucleotides, the CDR3 is TGTGCCATCAGTGGGGCAGGGAGGACTGAAGCTTTCTTT.

In its sample, this clonotype was seen many times. This chain joins TRBV20-1 and TRBJ2-1; 8 bases are a match to TRBD2. The J segment lost 3 bases and the V segment lost 6 bases, leaving 13 bases of the junction unmatched. The CDR3 runs to 16 residues. The germline V gene encodes CDR1 DFQATT and CDR2 SNEGSKA (reference sequence). The CDR3 sequence is CSASIPSGRDYNEQFF. CDR3 DNA: TGCAGTGCCAGTATCCCTAGCGGGCGGGACTACAATGAGCAGTTCTTC.